This T cell receptor (beta chain) was identified in a study of blood T cell repertoires in COVID-19. The repertoire was sequenced with immunoSEQ multiplex PCR; TCRdb's copy has only in-frame clones and lacks some. The sample records 150,000 to 200,000 clones, 70% to 80% being singletons. Germline V gene sequence: CDR1 SGHAT, CDR2 FQNNGV. The CDR3 runs 18 residues. With 1 base removed from V and 0 bases from J, the gap between germline ends came to 16 bases. The receptor was isolated from a man in his fifties who had recovered from COVID-19. Sequenced material: peripheral blood. The V and J genes are TRBV11-2 and TRBJ2-1; possibly TRBD2 for D (5 bases). Written as DNA, the CDR3 is TGTGCCAGCAGCTTAGTCAGCACCTGGCGGGCCTCCTACAATGAGCAGTTCTTC. Translation: CASSLVSTWRASYNEQFF.